This passage covers 29 T cell receptor beta chains from one sample sequenced in a study of siplizumab effects on memory and regulatory T cells. Clones were read by immunoSEQ multiplex PCR, and TCRdb kept only the in-frame ones, dropping some. This table holds 100,000 or so clones, around 94% found once. Sequenced: Tregs sorted from blood. Receptor source: a human donor in good health.

The chain recombines TRBV19 with TRBJ2-6; D possibly corresponds to TRBD2 (6 bases). CDR1 and CDR2 (germline): LNHDA, SQIVND (reference sequence). The V gene lost 8 bases and the J gene lost 0 bases, with 17 bases spanning the gap. CDR3 size: 17 residues. The CDR3 DNA reads as TGTGCCAGTCTACCGGGACTTGTCCTCTCTGGGGCCAACGTCCTGACTTTC. It yields the protein CASLPGLVLSGANVLTF.

The gene calls are TRBV2 and TRBJ2-1; 10 bases are shared with TRBD2. CDR3 length: 14 residues. The germline gives CDR1 SNHLY, CDR2 FYNNEI. Trimming took 6 bases from V and 8 from J; bases not matched to a gene: 7. The CDR3 DNA reads as TGTGCCAGCAGAGGACTAGCGGAAGGCCATGAGCAGTTCTTC. Translating gives CASRGLAEGHEQFF. The full variable domain, in which reference TRBV2 and TRBJ2-1 provide the parts outside the CDR3, is EPEVTQTPSHQVTQMGQEVILRCVPISNHLYFYWYRQILGQKVEFLVSFYNNEISEKSEIFDDQFSVERPDGSNFTLKIRSTKLEDSAMYFCASRGLAEGHEQFFGPGTRLTVL.

The V call is TRBV14, the J call TRBJ2-4; D possibly corresponds to TRBD1 (6 bases). Trimming took off 1 base at V and 6 bases at J, with 13 bases between the two ends. The CDR3 consists of 15 residues. Germline-derived CDR1 and CDR2 are SGHDN and FVKESK. CDR3 region: CASSQGTGWGNIQYF. Here the CDR3 DNA reads TGTGCCAGCAGCCAAGGAACAGGGTGGGGAAACATTCAGTACTTC.

J is TRBJ2-1 and V is TRBV10-2, with 7 bases fitting TRBD1. The CDR3 sequence is 15 residues long. V dropped 6 bases and J dropped 4; count of bases not matched to a gene: 9. CDR1 WSHSY and CDR2 SAAADI come from the germline V gene. The CDR3 nucleotides are TGCGCCAGCAGGGCCCGGGACAGTCCTTACAATGAGCAGTTCTTC. Translated, it gives CASRARDSPYNEQFF.

The J gene is TRBJ2-7, the V gene TRBV2; no definite D call. This CDR3 spans 15 amino acids. Trimming took off 1 base at V and 2 bases at J, with 12 bases between the two ends. Germline-derived CDR1 and CDR2 are SNHLY and FYNNEI. DNA for the CDR3: TGTGCCAGCAGTGAAGTTAGAGGACGGACCTACGAGCAGTACTTC. It translates to CASSEVRGRTYEQYF.

The J gene is TRBJ2-2, the V gene TRBV6-5; D is unresolved. Germline V gene lookup returns CDR1 MNHEY and CDR2 SVGAGI. The CDR3 sequence is 13 residues long. V was pared by 6 bases and J by 4 bases, with 9 bases between. The CDR3 loop reads CASRPRTTGELFF. The CDR3 DNA sequence: TGTGCCAGCAGGCCTCGGACCACCGGGGAGCTGTTTTTT.

This clone appeared once. The rearrangement uses TRBV7-2 and TRBJ1-4; unclear D gene. The V gene's germline CDR1 is SGHTA and CDR2 FQGNSA. The CDR3 length is 13 residues. V was shortened by 1 base and J by 8 bases, with 8 bases between the two germline ends. The CDR3 region has the DNA TGTGCCAGCAGCTTAGAAATGGGGGAAAAACTGTTTTTT. This translates into CASSLEMGEKLFF.

This chain connects TRBV7-6 to TRBJ2-5, with D possibly matching TRBD1 (6 bases). Looked up from germline, CDR1 is SGHVS and CDR2 is FNYEAQ. The germline V and J ends were trimmed by 1 base and 1 base, with 16 bases remaining between them. The CDR3 runs to 17 residues. This CDR3 is CASSLGLGAGTQETQYF. The DNA for the CDR3 is TGTGCCAGCAGCTTAGGTTTGGGGGCGGGTACCCAAGAGACCCAGTACTTC.

The J gene is TRBJ2-3, the V gene TRBV6-6; D could derive from TRBD1 or TRBD2 (6 bases each). The CDR3 is 15 residues long. The V gene's germline CDR1 is MNHNY and CDR2 SVGAGI (reference sequence). V lost 2 bases, J lost 0 bases, and 9 bases lay in between. This CDR3 reads CASSYGGPSTDTQYF. In DNA form, the CDR3 reads TGTGCCAGCAGTTACGGGGGGCCTAGCACAGATACGCAGTATTTT.

A remark on this clone: Other DNA sequences in the same sample also yield this CDR3. The chain employs TRBV29-1 and TRBJ2-3, with D unresolved. V was shortened by 6 bases and J by 1 base, with 2 bases between the two germline ends. Germline V gene lookup returns CDR1 SQVTM and CDR2 ANQGSEA. This CDR3 is built from 10 residues. The CDR3 spells CSVGTDTQYF. In nucleotides, the CDR3 is TGCAGCGTCGGCACAGATACGCAGTATTTT.

The gene calls are TRBV7-9 and TRBJ2-3, with D possibly being TRBD1 (5 bases). Trimming shortened V by 5 bases and J by 4 bases, and 10 bases separated the two germline ends. Germline-derived CDR1 and CDR2 are SEHNR and FQNEAQ (reference sequence). This CDR3 is built from 13 residues. The DNA of the CDR3 is TGTGCCAGCAGCCCGGACACCGCAGATACGCAGTATTTT. Protein: CASSPDTADTQYF. Supplemented by reference TRBV7-9 and TRBJ2-3, the full variable domain reads DTGVSQNPRHKITKRGQNVTFRCDPISEHNRLYWYRQTLGQGPEFLTYFQNEAQLEKSRLLSDRFSAERPKGSFSTLEIQRTEQGDSAMYLCASSPDTADTQYFGPGTRLTVL.

The genes are TRBV7-8 and TRBJ2-6; TRBD1 matches 9 bases. Germline assignment: CDR1 SGHVS and CDR2 FQNEAQ. This CDR3 has 20 residues. V shed 8 bases, J shed 2 bases, and the junction held 19 bases outside the gene matches. The CDR3 reads CASSSPLRTGVRAGANVLTF. The DNA for the CDR3 is TGTGCCAGCTCTTCACCCCTGCGGACAGGGGTCAGGGCTGGGGCCAACGTCCTGACTTTC.

The chain couples TRBV6-6 to TRBJ2-7, with a possible D match to TRBD2 (5 bases). The CDR3 loop spans 13 amino acids. The V end lost 0 bases, the J end lost 3 bases, and 6 bases lay between the germline ends. Germline V gives CDR1 MNHNY, CDR2 SVGAGI (reference sequence). Here the CDR3 reads CASSYSEGYEQYF. In DNA, the CDR3 is TGTGCCAGCAGTTACTCAGAGGGCTACGAGCAGTACTTC.

This chain connects TRBV5-5 to TRBJ1-2, with D possibly matching TRBD1 (5 bases). The CDR3 covers 15 residues. V lost 0 bases to trimming and J lost 5 bases, with 14 bases between them. In germline, CDR1 is SGHKS, CDR2 YYEKEE (reference sequence). The CDR3 protein is CASSLVVQGQYGYTF. The CDR3 DNA is TGTGCCAGCAGCTTGGTCGTCCAGGGTCAATATGGCTACACCTTC.

The CDR3 sequence is CASSVGSYEQYF. The CDR3 DNA reads TGTGCCAGCAGCGTAGGATCCTACGAGCAGTACTTC. The chain employs TRBV28 and TRBJ2-7, with unresolved D. Trimming shortened V by 6 bases and J by 1 base, and 7 bases separated the two germline ends. Germline assignment: CDR1 MDHEN and CDR2 SYDVKM. The CDR3 totals 12 residues.

The chain combines TRBV5-1 with TRBJ2-7, with D possibly TRBD2 on 6 matching bases. The CDR3 loop spans 13 amino acids. CDR1 and CDR2 from the germline V gene are SGHRS and YFSETQ. The ends were cut back, 3 bases at V and 7 bases at J, with 14 bases in the middle. CDR3 amino acids: CASSSDGGGEQYF. In DNA, the CDR3 is TGCGCCAGCAGCTCGGACGGGGGTGGGGAGCAGTACTTC. Variable domain in full (rest from reference TRBV5-1 and TRBJ2-7): KAGVTQTPRYLIKTRGQQVTLSCSPISGHRSVSWYQQTPGQGLQFLFEYFSETQRNKGNFPGRFSGRQFSNSRSEMNVSTLELGDSALYLCASSSDGGGEQYFGPGTRLTVT.

The chain has TRBV5-5 and TRBJ2-4; 9 nucleotides agree with TRBD2. Losses at the gene ends were 5 bases for V and 16 bases for J; bases not matched to a gene: 19. The CDR3 is 15 amino acids. Germline loops: CDR1 SGHKS, CDR2 YYEKEE (reference sequence). CDR3 sequence reads: CASRYQAGGHSVAYF. The DNA of the CDR3 is TGTGCCAGCAGGTATCAAGCGGGAGGACACTCTGTTGCATACTTC.

This clone turned up a few times. The chain has TRBV27 and TRBJ1-1; 7 positions match TRBD1. This CDR3 has 13 residues. Germline values: CDR1 MNHEY, CDR2 SMNVEV (reference sequence). Trimming cost V 10 bases and J 0 bases; bases outside gene matches: 5. The CDR3 DNA reads TGTGCCACCCGAACAGGGGTGAACACTGAAGCTTTCTTT. Its translation is CATRTGVNTEAFF.

The chain employs TRBV6-6 and TRBJ1-3, with unresolved D. This CDR3 has 16 residues. V dropped 0 bases and J dropped 0 bases, with 9 bases sitting between them. CDR1 and CDR2 (germline): MNHNY, SVGAGI (reference sequence). The CDR3 reads CASSYSRRHSGNTIYF. The CDR3 nucleotides read TGTGCCAGCAGTTACTCTCGGCGGCACTCTGGAAACACCATATATTTT.

Worth noting for this clone: The junction shows a germline mismatch at one end, possibly a read error. The chain has TRBV19 and TRBJ1-1; the D is unclear. Looked up from germline, CDR1 is LNHDA and CDR2 is SQIVND (reference sequence). This CDR3 region has 13 residues. The DNA for the CDR3 is TGTGCCAGTAATATATACGAGAACACTGAAGCTTTCTTT. Protein product: CASNIYENTEAFF.

This chain uses TRBV6-1 with TRBJ2-1; D gene ambiguous. The CDR3 has 14 residues. The V and J ends lost 7 bases and 0 bases respectively, with 10 bases between them. Germline values: CDR1 MNHNS, CDR2 SASEGT. This CDR3 is CASKSPFSYNEQFF. The DNA of the CDR3 is TGTGCCAGCAAGTCACCCTTCTCCTACAATGAGCAGTTCTTC.

The sample holds a few counts of this clone. The chain is built from TRBV28 and TRBJ1-5, with D unresolved. V dropped 6 bases and J dropped 3 bases, with 9 bases sitting between them. Germline CDR1 reads MDHEN; CDR2 reads SYDVKM. The CDR3 sequence is 13 residues long. The CDR3 nucleotides are TGTGCCAGCAGATCTCCTCTCAATCAGCCCCAGCATTTT. It encodes CASRSPLNQPQHF.

The chain uses TRBV5-1 and TRBJ2-5; D is undetermined. Trimming removed 0 bases from V and 4 bases from J, with 7 bases in between. The CDR3 is 13 residues long. Germline V gene data show CDR1 as SGHRS and CDR2 as YFSETQ. The CDR3 loop is CASSLGGAETQYF. CDR3 DNA sequence: TGCGCCAGCAGCTTGGGGGGTGCAGAGACCCAGTACTTC.

The rearrangement joins TRBV5-8 to TRBJ2-7; D not resolved. The CDR3 totals 13 residues. Trimming cost V 1 base and J 1 base, with 6 bases left between them. Germline loops: CDR1 SGHTS, CDR2 YDEGEE. This CDR3 is CASSLSASYEQYF. Here the CDR3 DNA reads TGTGCCAGCAGCTTGTCGGCATCCTACGAGCAGTACTTC.

This chain uses TRBV7-3 with TRBJ2-2, with 11 nucleotides matching TRBD1. V was pared by 5 bases and J by 6 bases, with 8 bases of the junction left unmatched. The germline CDR1 and CDR2 sequences are SGHTA and FQGTGA. CDR3 length: 16 residues. CDR3 nucleotide sequence: TGTGCCAGCAGCACTCGTACGGGACAGGGGGCCGGGGAGCTGTTTTTT. Its translation: CASSTRTGQGAGELFF.

The chain employs TRBV5-4 and TRBJ2-7; 10 bases are shared with TRBD1. Unmatched junction bases numbered 6, after V lost 9 bases and J lost 3 bases. Per the germline V gene, CDR1 is SGHNT and CDR2 is YYREEE (reference sequence). This CDR3 is built from 13 residues. This CDR3 reads CATNRDRGYEQYF. The CDR3 DNA follows: TGTGCCACAAACCGGGACAGGGGCTACGAGCAGTACTTC.

Concerning this clone: Relative to the germline gene, one junction end is altered; a read error may explain this. The J gene is TRBJ1-1, the V gene TRBV28, with a weak D call TRBD1 (6 bases). There are 13 residues in the CDR3. Germline V gives CDR1 MDHEN, CDR2 SYDVKM. CDR3 coding DNA: TGTGCCAGCAGCCTCATACGGGACACAGAAGCTTTCTTT. It translates to CASSLIRDTEAFF.

This chain joins TRBV11-2 and TRBJ2-1; TRBD2 aligns across 8 bases. The germline CDR1 and CDR2 sequences are SGHAT and FQNNGV. J gave up 12 bases and V 4 bases, and 8 bases lay outside the gene matches. The CDR3 is 13 residues long. The CDR3 sequence is CASSSSGLEWQFF. As DNA, the CDR3 is TGTGCCAGCAGCTCTTCGGGACTAGAATGGCAGTTCTTC.

The chain couples TRBV25-1 to TRBJ2-7; D may correspond to TRBD1 or TRBD2 (5 bases each). CDR1 is MGHDK and CDR2 is SYGVNS in the germline V gene. This CDR3 is 12 amino acids long. The ends were cut back, 4 bases at V and 2 bases at J, with 6 bases in the middle. The CDR3 sequence is CASSGGPYEQYF. The CDR3 region has the DNA TGTGCCAGCAGTGGGGGACCCTACGAGCAGTACTTC.